This is a list of T cell receptor beta chains from one sample in a study of cytomegalovirus exposure and HLA in healthy donors. Using immunoSEQ multiplex PCR, the repertoire was profiled, and TCRdb retains in-frame clones only, with some absent. The table has over 150,000 clones, around 82% seen once. The sample taken for sequencing was PBMCs. All receptors derive from a woman aged 18-29 years in good health and CMV-seropositive. The CDR3 runs from the conserved cysteine through the conserved F or W. A D gene is named only where the DNA matches it firmly. Size is omitted from some rows. Given values are once, few, many or a class for expanded clones.

NA	TRBV5-6	12	NA	TRBJ1-2	CASGQGSYGYTF	TGTGCCAGCGGGCAGGGGAGCTATGGCTACACCTTC
NA	TRBV7-2	17	TRBD1	TRBJ2-5	CASSLALGQGRWETQYF	TGTGCCAGCAGCTTAGCCTTAGGACAGGGACGATGGGAGACCCAGTACTTC
NA	TRBV2	16	NA	TRBJ2-5	CASGRGARDSQETQYF	TGTGCCAGCGGCAGAGGGGCCCGGGACTCACAAGAGACCCAGTACTTC
NA	TRBV5-1	13	NA	TRBJ2-3	CASRSGGTDTQYF	TGCGCCAGCAGGTCCGGGGGAACAGATACGCAGTATTTT
many	TRBV27	16	TRBD1	TRBJ2-4	CASRTLQGAPNYIQYF	TGTGCCAGCAGGACCCTACAGGGGGCACCCAATTACATTCAGTACTTC
NA	TRBV9	15	TRBD2	TRBJ2-1	CASSVVAGGPNEQFF	TGTGCCAGCAGCGTAGTAGCGGGGGGGCCCAATGAGCAGTTCTTC
NA	TRBV7-9	11	NA	TRBJ2-7	CASSLDSAQYF	TGTGCCAGCAGCTTAGATAGCGCCCAGTACTTC
NA	TRBV19	13	NA	TRBJ1-5	CASRGRSNQPQHF	TGTGCCAGTCGAGGGCGTAGCAATCAGCCCCAGCATTTT
once	TRBV7-2	15	TRBD1	TRBJ1-5	CASTLQGAWNQPQHF	TGTGCCAGCACGCTACAGGGGGCATGGAATCAGCCCCAGCATTTT
NA	TRBV5-1	13	NA	TRBJ2-5	CASSSRTSETQYF	TGCGCCAGCAGCTCGCGGACTTCGGAGACCCAGTACTTC
NA	TRBV9	14	NA	TRBJ2-7	CASSVADNPYEQYF	TGTGCCAGCAGCGTAGCTGACAACCCCTACGAGCAGTACTTC
NA	TRBV11-3	15	NA	TRBJ1-4	CASSPQGWVTEKLFF	TGTGCCAGCAGCCCACAGGGTTGGGTGACTGAAAAACTGTTTTTT
once	TRBV9	14	NA	TRBJ2-7	CASSGAGPAYEQYF	TGTGCCAGCAGCGGAGCGGGCCCGGCCTACGAGCAGTACTTC
NA	TRBV13	15	NA	TRBJ1-2	CASSDMAGEIHGYTF	TGTGCCAGCAGCGATATGGCAGGGGAGATCCATGGCTACACCTTC
NA	TRBV6-1	14	NA	TRBJ2-5	CASSERLGGETQYF	TGTGCCAGCAGTGAACGACTGGGAGGAGAGACCCAGTACTTC
NA	TRBV11-1	15	TRBD1	TRBJ1-4	CASSRPGQGMEKLFF	TGTGCCAGCAGCCGCCCGGGACAGGGGATGGAAAAACTGTTTTTT
NA	TRBV7-9	16	NA	TRBJ2-3	CASSCEGGRGTDTQYF	TGTGCCAGCAGCTGCGAGGGGGGGAGGGGCACAGATACGCAGTATTTT
NA	TRBV7-8	14	TRBD2	TRBJ2-5	CASSLSGVQETQYF	TGTGCCAGCAGCTTAAGCGGGGTCCAAGAGACCCAGTACTTC
NA	TRBV5-8	14	NA	TRBJ2-5	CASSHPGTQETQYF	TGTGCCAGCAGCCACCCCGGGACTCAGGAGACCCAGTACTTC
few	TRBV7-3	14	NA	TRBJ2-7	CASSLGGKGFEQYF	TGTGCCAGCAGCTTAGGAGGGAAGGGCTTCGAGCAGTACTTC
NA	TRBV18	15	TRBD1	TRBJ2-2	CASSPNRGDTGELFF	TGTGCCAGCTCTCCGAACAGGGGAGACACCGGGGAGCTGTTTTTT
NA	TRBV7-9	14	NA	TRBJ1-2	CASSLKQGSNGYTF	TGTGCCAGCAGCTTGAAACAGGGTTCGAATGGCTACACCTTC
NA	TRBV9	16	TRBD2	TRBJ2-3	CASSVDPLAVTDTQYF	TGTGCCAGCAGCGTAGATCCCCTAGCGGTCACAGATACGCAGTATTTT
NA	TRBV9	15	NA	TRBJ2-2	CASSVSRTGTGELFF	TGTGCCAGCAGCGTTTCCCGTACAGGGACCGGGGAGCTGTTTTTT
once	TRBV2	14	NA	TRBJ2-3	CASSGGPPTDTQYF	TGTGCCAGCAGCGGGGGGCCGCCGACAGATACGCAGTATTTT
NA	TRBV19	15	TRBD1	TRBJ1-5	CASRGSGTGNQPQHF	TGTGCCAGTAGAGGCTCCGGGACAGGAAATCAGCCCCAGCATTTT
NA	TRBV10-3	12	NA	TRBJ2-1	CAISPGNNEQFF	TGTGCCATCAGTCCGGGTAACAATGAGCAGTTCTTC
few	TRBV6-5	16	TRBD2	TRBJ2-1	CASSYLASGTHNEQFF	TGTGCCAGCAGTTATCTTGCTAGCGGTACCCACAATGAGCAGTTCTTC
NA	TRBV7-8	20	NA	TRBJ1-5	CASSLALTGPNLVPHQPQHF	TGTGCCAGCAGCTTAGCTTTAACAGGGCCAAACCTAGTCCCCCATCAGCCCCAGCATTTT
NA	TRBV19	13	TRBD1	TRBJ1-1	CASSPGQASEAFF	TGTGCCAGTAGCCCGGGACAGGCCTCTGAAGCTTTCTTT
once	TRBV7-2	18	TRBD1	TRBJ1-5	CASSLAHRGGGRNQPQHF	TGTGCCAGCAGCTTAGCGCATCGAGGGGGCGGCCGCAATCAGCCCCAGCATTTT
NA	TRBV7-2	15	TRBD1	TRBJ2-5	CASSFGTGYGETQYF	TGTGCCAGCAGCTTTGGGACAGGGTACGGTGAGACCCAGTACTTC
NA	TRBV18	12	NA	TRBJ2-3	CASSHGDYTQYF	TGTGCCAGCTCACACGGGGATTATACGCAGTATTTT
NA	TRBV6-6	15	NA	TRBJ1-2	CASSYWATDTYGYTF	TGTGCCAGCAGTTACTGGGCGACGGACACCTATGGCTACACCTTC
NA	TRBV11-2	16	TRBD1	TRBJ1-2	CASSHTRTGSNYGYTF	TGTGCCAGCAGCCACACCCGGACAGGGTCCAACTATGGCTACACCTTC
NA	TRBV6-5	13	NA	TRBJ2-7	CASRGASSYEQYF	TGTGCCAGCAGGGGGGCGAGCTCCTACGAGCAGTACTTC
NA	TRBV2	11	TRBD1	TRBJ1-4	CASSLGTELFF	TGTGCCAGCAGCCTGGGGACAGAACTGTTTTTT
NA	TRBV7-8	13	TRBD2	TRBJ2-3	CANSGGPTDTQYF	TGTGCCAACTCGGGGGGGCCCACAGATACGCAGTATTTT
NA	TRBV7-8	16	TRBD1	TRBJ2-7	CASSFRTGGSGHEQYF	TGTGCCAGCAGCTTCCGGACAGGGGGCTCTGGGCACGAGCAGTACTTC
NA	TRBV18	14	TRBD1	TRBJ2-2	CASSGQGPTGELFF	TGTGCCAGCTCAGGACAGGGGCCCACCGGGGAGCTGTTTTTT
NA	TRBV27	14	NA	TRBJ1-5	CASSPTGLGQPQHF	TGTGCCAGCAGTCCAACAGGGTTGGGTCAGCCCCAGCATTTT